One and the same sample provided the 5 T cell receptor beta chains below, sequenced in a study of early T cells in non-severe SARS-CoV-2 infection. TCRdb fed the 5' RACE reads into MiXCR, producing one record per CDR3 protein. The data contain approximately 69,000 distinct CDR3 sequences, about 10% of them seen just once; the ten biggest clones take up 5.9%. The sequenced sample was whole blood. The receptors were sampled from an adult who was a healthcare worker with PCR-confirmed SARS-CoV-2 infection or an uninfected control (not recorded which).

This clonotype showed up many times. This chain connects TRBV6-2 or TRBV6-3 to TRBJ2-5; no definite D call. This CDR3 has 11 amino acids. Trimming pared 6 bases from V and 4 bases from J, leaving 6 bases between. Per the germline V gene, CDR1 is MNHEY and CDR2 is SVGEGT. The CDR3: CASRYRETQYF. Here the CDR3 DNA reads TGTGCCAGCAGATACCGAGAGACCCAGTACTTC.

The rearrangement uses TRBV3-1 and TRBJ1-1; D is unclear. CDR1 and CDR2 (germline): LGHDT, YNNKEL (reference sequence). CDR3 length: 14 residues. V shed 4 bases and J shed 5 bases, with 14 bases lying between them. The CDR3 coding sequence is TGTGCCAGCAGCCCCTCGGGGTCGGCTACTGAAGCTTTCTTT. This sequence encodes CASSPSGSATEAFF.

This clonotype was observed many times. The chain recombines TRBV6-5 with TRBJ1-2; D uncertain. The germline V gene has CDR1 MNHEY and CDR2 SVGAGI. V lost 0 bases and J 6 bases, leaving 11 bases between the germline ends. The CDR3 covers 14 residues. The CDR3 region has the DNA TGTGCCAGCAGTTACTCGCGAGGGCGGGATGGCTACACCTTC. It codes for CASSYSRGRDGYTF.

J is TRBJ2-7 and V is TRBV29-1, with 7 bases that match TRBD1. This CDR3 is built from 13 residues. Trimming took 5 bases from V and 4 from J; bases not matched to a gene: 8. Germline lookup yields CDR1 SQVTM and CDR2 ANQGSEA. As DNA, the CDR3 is TGCAGCGTTTCTGACAGGGAATTGTACGAGCAGTACTTC. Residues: CSVSDRELYEQYF.

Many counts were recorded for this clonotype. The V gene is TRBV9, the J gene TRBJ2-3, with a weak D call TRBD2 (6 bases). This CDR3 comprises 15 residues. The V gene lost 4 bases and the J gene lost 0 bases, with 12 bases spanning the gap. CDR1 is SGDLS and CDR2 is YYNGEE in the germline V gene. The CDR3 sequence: CASSFRSGSTDTQYF. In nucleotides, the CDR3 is TGTGCCAGCAGCTTTCGAAGCGGGAGCACAGATACGCAGTATTTT.